A single sample is the source of the 22 T cell receptor beta chains below, sequenced in a study of blood T cell repertoires in COVID-19 (dated by TCRdb to the early 2020s). To prepare the library, the immunoSEQ multiplex PCR assay was applied. TCRdb retrieved this table from immuneACCESS and kept in-frame rearrangements only. Not all clones are present; in checked studies, unresolved V genes account for under half, and no reason is known for the remainder. The sample includes around 210,000 clones, with approximately 88% observed a single time. In total, the top ten clones hold approximately 8.2% of the sample. Input material: PBMCs or T cells enriched from blood (not recorded which). These receptors came from a woman aged 18 to 35 who had recovered from COVID-19.

The CDR3 here is CASPGQGPYEQYF. CDR3 DNA sequence: TGTGCCAGCCCGGGACAGGGTCCCTACGAGCAGTACTTC. The genes are TRBV6-5 and TRBJ2-7; the match to TRBD1 covers 9 bases. The CDR3 runs 13 residues. The germline V gene has CDR1 MNHEY and CDR2 SVGAGI. V shed 8 bases, J shed 2 bases, and the junction held 4 bases outside the gene matches.

V gene TRBV18 combines with J gene TRBJ2-5; D unresolved. V lost 2 bases, J lost 0 bases, and 7 bases lay in between. The germline V gene encodes CDR1 KGHSH and CDR2 LQKENI. There are 14 residues in the CDR3. In DNA, the CDR3 is TGTGCCAGCTCACCAAGCAGGAACCAAGAGACCCAGTACTTC. Protein: CASSPSRNQETQYF.

The chain is built from TRBV6-5 and TRBJ1-1; no firm D call. From germline, CDR1 is MNHEY and CDR2 SVGAGI. The V and J ends lost 5 bases and 9 bases respectively, with 19 bases between them. The length of the CDR3 is 14 residues. The CDR3 coding sequence is TGTGCCAGCAGTCCAACTGGGGAGGCAGTTAAAGCTTTCTTT. Its protein is CASSPTGEAVKAFF.

There are a few counts of this clone. The chain is built from TRBV5-1 and TRBJ2-1, with TRBD2 identical over 12 bases. The CDR3 totals 15 residues. Germline V gives CDR1 SGHRS, CDR2 YFSETQ. The J segment lost 7 bases and the V segment lost 7 bases, leaving 9 bases of the junction unmatched. The CDR3 DNA reads as TGCGCCAGCGGCGATCTAGCGGGGGGGCGGAATGAGCAGTTCTTC. It codes for CASGDLAGGRNEQFF.

V is TRBV7-2 and J is TRBJ2-1; possible D gene TRBD1, 6 bases. In germline, CDR1 is SGHTA, CDR2 FQGNSA. V lost 4 bases and J lost 7, with 17 bases in between. CDR3 length: 15 residues. The CDR3 reads CASSSQGNLGNEQFF. In DNA form, the CDR3 reads TGTGCCAGCAGCTCCCAGGGGAACTTGGGGAATGAGCAGTTCTTC.

This clone occurred once. J is TRBJ1-2 and V is TRBV29-1; maybe TRBD1 (6 bases). The CDR3 has 14 amino acids. Trimming stripped 5 bases from V and 8 bases from J, with 21 bases between. CDR1 and CDR2 from the germline V gene are SQVTM and ANQGSEA. In nucleotides, the CDR3 is TGCAGCGTTCCCCCCGCTACAGGGAACTCCGGCTACACCTTC. This codes for CSVPPATGNSGYTF.

This rearrangement joins TRBV11-2 to TRBJ2-7; 8 bases fit TRBD2. With V trimmed by 3 bases and J by 3 bases, 7 bases remained unmatched. The CDR3 runs 15 residues. Germline values: CDR1 SGHAT, CDR2 FQNNGV. CDR3 loop: CASSLMWRGDYEQYF. The CDR3 coding sequence is TGTGCCAGCAGCTTGATGTGGCGGGGGGACTACGAGCAGTACTTC.

The V gene is TRBV6-5, the J gene TRBJ2-7; D may be TRBD2 (5 bases). Trimming stripped 7 bases from V and 5 bases from J, with 21 bases between. Germline V gene data show CDR1 as MNHEY and CDR2 as SVGAGI. The CDR3 covers 15 residues. The CDR3 here is CASNLDAVSGHEQYF. CDR3 sequence (DNA): TGTGCCAGCAACCTAGACGCGGTGAGCGGCCACGAGCAGTACTTC.

The chain recombines TRBV27 with TRBJ1-2; 7 bases align to TRBD1. The V gene's germline CDR1 is MNHEY and CDR2 SMNVEV (reference sequence). The junction had 8 bases not matched to a gene; V was cut back by 6 bases and J by 4 bases. There are 14 residues in the CDR3. CDR3 amino acids: CASSPGQVFYGYTF. The CDR3 DNA is TGTGCCAGCAGCCCTGGACAGGTATTCTATGGCTACACCTTC.

The chain is built from TRBV28 and TRBJ2-2, with D possibly TRBD1 on 7 matching bases. This CDR3 contains 16 residues. The V gene lost 5 bases and the J gene lost 6 bases, with 19 bases spanning the gap. From germline, CDR1 is MDHEN and CDR2 SYDVKM. The CDR3 here is CASSTTGEEFAGELFF. CDR3 sequence (DNA): TGTGCCAGCAGTACCACAGGGGAGGAATTCGCCGGGGAGCTGTTTTTT. Based on the CDR3 plus reference TRBV28 and TRBJ2-2, the full variable domain is DVKVTQSSRYLVKRTGEKVFLECVQDMDHENMFWYRQDPGLGLRLIYFSYDVKMKEKGDIPEGYSVSREKKERFSLILESASTNQTSMYLCASSTTGEEFAGELFFGEGSRLTVL.

As regards this clone: Its ends do not fully match the called genes, so a read error is possible. The genes are TRBV6-1 and TRBJ2-5, with 9 nucleotides matching TRBD2. CDR1 is MNHNS and CDR2 is SASEGT in the germline V gene. This CDR3 spans 17 amino acids. The CDR3 sequence: CASSENPGLAGQEAQYF. Here the CDR3 DNA reads TGTGCCAGCAGTGAAAATCCGGGACTAGCTGGCCAAGAGGCCCAGTACTTC.

V is TRBV27 and J is TRBJ2-1; 12 bases fit TRBD2. The CDR3 consists of 15 residues. Trimming took 6 bases from V and 4 from J; bases not matched to a gene: 4. Germline values: CDR1 MNHEY, CDR2 SMNVEV (reference sequence). The CDR3 is CASRASGGVYNEQFF. Here the CDR3 DNA reads TGTGCCAGCAGGGCTAGCGGGGGGGTGTACAATGAGCAGTTCTTC.

The chain uses TRBV5-1 and TRBJ1-6, with no clear D. The CDR3 runs 14 residues. The V end was cut by 4 bases, the J end by 5 bases, with 10 bases between. CDR1 SGHRS and CDR2 YFSETQ come from the germline V gene. The CDR3 reads CASSITDNNSPLHF. The CDR3, as DNA: TGCGCCAGCAGCATAACAGATAATAATTCACCCCTCCACTTT. Using reference TRBV5-1 and TRBJ1-6 for the parts outside the CDR3, the full variable domain is KAGVTQTPRYLIKTRGQQVTLSCSPISGHRSVSWYQQTPGQGLQFLFEYFSETQRNKGNFPGRFSGRQFSNSRSEMNVSTLELGDSALYLCASSITDNNSPLHFGNGTRLTVT.

J is TRBJ1-1 and V is TRBV12-3 or TRBV12-4, with unresolved D. The CDR3 length is 13 residues. V was trimmed by 3 bases and J by 0 bases, leaving 5 bases between them. CDR3 coding DNA: TGTGCCAGCAGTTTTAATGTGAACACTGAAGCTTTCTTT. It is translated as CASSFNVNTEAFF.

The chain has TRBV9 and TRBJ1-2; the match to TRBD1 covers 8 bases. The V segment lost 3 bases and the J segment 5 bases; nucleotides outside the gene matches: 15. CDR3 length: 17 amino acids. Germline loops: CDR1 SGDLS, CDR2 YYNGEE. CDR3 loop: CASSAKMGGTGQYGYTF. The CDR3 DNA sequence: TGTGCCAGCAGCGCCAAAATGGGGGGGACAGGACAATATGGCTACACCTTC.

This clone was seen a single time. The chain recombines TRBV5-1 with TRBJ1-1, with a tentative D call TRBD1 (5 bases). The CDR3 runs 14 residues. The germline CDR1 and CDR2 sequences are SGHRS and YFSETQ. V was cut by 0 bases and J by 5 bases, with 11 bases left in between. The CDR3 loop is CASSLDGGWTEAFF. In DNA form, the CDR3 reads TGCGCCAGCAGCTTGGACGGGGGGTGGACTGAAGCTTTCTTT.

The V and J genes are TRBV28 and TRBJ1-1; 9 bases are a match to TRBD1. The V gene end was trimmed by 6 bases and the J gene end by 5 bases; junction bases not matched to a gene: 4. The CDR3 has 13 amino acids. The germline V gene encodes CDR1 MDHEN and CDR2 SYDVKM. CDR3 amino acids: CASRRDRETEAFF. CDR3 in DNA: TGTGCCAGCAGACGGGACAGGGAAACTGAAGCTTTCTTT.

V and J are TRBV30 and TRBJ1-1, with TRBD1 as a possible D gene (6 bases). Looked up from germline, CDR1 is GTSNPN and CDR2 is SVGIG (reference sequence). Trimming took 5 bases from V and 5 from J, leaving 15 bases between them. The CDR3 is made up of 13 amino acids. CDR3 bases: TGTGCCTGGGAACCTCAGGGGTTTACTGAAGCTTTCTTT. Its translation: CAWEPQGFTEAFF.

The V gene is TRBV27, the J gene TRBJ2-2; possible D gene TRBD1, 8 bases. Deletions cut 6 bases from V and 3 bases from J, with 20 bases between. This CDR3 has 17 amino acids. CDR1 and CDR2 from the germline V gene are MNHEY and SMNVEV (reference sequence). Written as DNA, the CDR3 is TGTGCCAGCAGGCAGGGGGCTAGCGGTTCCTACACCGGGGAGCTGTTTTTT. It specifies CASRQGASGSYTGELFF.

This clone was observed at least ten times. This chain links TRBV6-5 with TRBJ1-6, with 7 bases identical to TRBD1. The CDR3 totals 13 residues. The V gene end was trimmed by 6 bases and the J gene end by 8 bases; junction bases not matched to a gene: 4. Germline V gene lookup returns CDR1 MNHEY and CDR2 SVGAGI. The DNA for the CDR3 is TGTGCCAGCAGCGTCCAGGGGGATTCACCCCTCCACTTT. Protein product: CASSVQGDSPLHF.

The chain couples TRBV5-1 to TRBJ2-1; TRBD2 matches 11 bases. CDR1 and CDR2 from the germline V gene are SGHRS and YFSETQ. J lost 4 bases, V lost 4 bases, and 7 bases had no gene match. CDR3 length: 16 residues. CDR3 sequence: CASSMETSGGYNEQFF. Here the CDR3 DNA reads TGCGCCAGCAGCATGGAAACTAGCGGGGGTTACAATGAGCAGTTCTTC.

CDR3 protein: CASSFQGSGNTIYF. The CDR3 bases are TGTGCCAGCAGTTTTCAGGGCTCTGGAAACACCATATATTTT. The gene calls are TRBV2 and TRBJ1-3; maybe TRBD1 (5 bases). Trimming stripped 5 bases from V and 0 bases from J, with 8 bases between. Germline CDR1 reads SNHLY; CDR2 reads FYNNEI. CDR3 length equals 14 residues.